This TCR beta chain originates from a study of blood T cell repertoires in COVID-19 (dated by TCRdb to between 2020 and 2021). A note on the overall study: Collaborator samples came from the United States, Italy and Spain and covered acute and convalescent phases of COVID-19. The material from the prospective study consisted of cDNA or gDNA derived from T cells, B-cell-depleted T cells, or PBMCs. The dataset comprised deeply sampled blood TCRbeta repertoires from subjects exposed to, actively infected with, or recovered from COVID-19. A freely available public database, intended as a resource for researchers studying the immune response to SARS-CoV-2, is where the repertoires were released. Samples came from the ongoing ImmuneRACE study (first 160 participants) plus 1,254 subjects from 6 global collaborators. A de-identified subject ID, COVID-19 status, age in years and sex were almost always included in the sample metadata. Where HLA class I and class II types were available, the types were taken from metadata supplied by the sample provider, not from assay-based typing. Study-wide findings and limitations: Clinical and demographic metadata were provided uncurated, with the amount varying by source and participant.

On this clone itself: Its antigen remains unidentified. The sample holds no much larger clone one base away, and base qualities are not on file.

The immunoSEQ Assay, a bias-controlled multiplex PCR, was used to amplify TCRbeta CDR3 regions from genomic DNA. The original methods were these. The number of nucleated cells in each sample was estimated from the amplification of reference gene primers within the assay. Sequence reads were collapsed and filtered to measure the absolute abundance of every unique TCRbeta CDR3 rearrangement. For each sample, productive Simpson clonality was calculated as the square root of Simpson's diversity index across productive rearrangements. TCRdb re-hosts the immuneACCESS table, in-frame sequences only. Its copies lack some clones; in the studies checked, an unresolved V gene accounts for under half of them, and the cause for the rest is not known. D and trimming were read from the DNA, whereas the V and J calls and clone size are those reported in that table. The sample data list approximately 220,000 clones, and roughly four fifths of these were observed just once. Together, the top ten hold 1.3% of the sample.

V and J are truncated by 1 base and 4 bases respectively, leaving an intervening sequence of 10 bases. The germline V gene yields LGHNA for CDR1 and YNFKEQ for CDR2. The CDR3 spans 14 residues, from the cysteine through the phenylalanine. Kept here is only the CDR3 DNA, which spans 42 bases and is read in frame from base 1. In the prospective study, participants were about 18 to 95 years old, resided in 25 or so geographic areas of the United States, and were enrolled through a virtual design. In the prospective study, cohorts were assigned on the basis of participant-reported clinical history obtained from a screening survey and a study questionnaire. In the prospective study, mobile phlebotomists collected whole blood, serum and a nasopharyngeal or oropharyngeal swab from each participant. Participants in the prospective study had the option to provide additional blood draws and questionnaires over a roughly 2-month period. Prospective study blood samples were shipped either frozen or at room temperature before DNA extraction.

The sample was PBMCs or T cells enriched from blood (not recorded which). The rearranged segments are TRBV4-2 and TRBJ2-5; TRBD1 might be the D gene, on 5 matching bases. The TCR originated in a woman aged 40 to 55 with acute COVID-19. The nucleotide sequence reads as follows: TGTGCCAGCAGCCAAGTCTCCAGGGCAGAGACCCAGTACTTC. Its protein product is CASSQVSRAETQYF.